This TCR beta chain derives from a study of T cell repertoires in cytomegalovirus infection. Overall study context: Both a matching HLA type and CMV infection were indicated by public TCR beta signatures. Study-level findings and limits: Predominance within the ex vivo response was attributable to HLA-C-restricted CMV-specific TCR beta clonotypes.

A word on this clonotype: Its antigen is unknown.

CDR3 length equals 16 residues. The germline V and J ends were trimmed by 8 bases and 8 bases, with 27 bases remaining between them. CDR1 is MNHEY and CDR2 is SVGEGT in the germline V gene. Using its own MiXCR run on the reads, TCRdb lists one record per CDR3 protein. The sample contains hundreds of thousands of distinct CDR3 sequences, 17% of which appear only once. The rearrangement joins TRBV6-2 or TRBV6-3 to TRBJ1-1; D is unresolved. Sequencing used PBMCs. The sequence came from a human donor in good health (CMV status not recorded). Some clones in this sample may be carry-over from other donors' samples. The CDR3 spells CASPPSGDGRNSEAFF. The DNA for the CDR3 is TGTGCCAGCCCCCCTAGCGGGGATGGACGGAATTCAGAAGCTTTCTTT.